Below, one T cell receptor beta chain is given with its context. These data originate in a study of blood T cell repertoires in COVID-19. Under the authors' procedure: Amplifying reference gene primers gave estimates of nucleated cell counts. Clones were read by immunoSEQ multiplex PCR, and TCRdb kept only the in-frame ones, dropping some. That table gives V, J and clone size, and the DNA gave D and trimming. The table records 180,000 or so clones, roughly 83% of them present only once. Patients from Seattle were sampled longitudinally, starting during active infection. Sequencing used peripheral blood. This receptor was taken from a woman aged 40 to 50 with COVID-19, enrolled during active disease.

CDR3 nucleotide sequence: TGTGCCAGCAGCGATACCAAACGGTCGCTCAATCAGCCCCAGCATTTT. This translates into CASSDTKRSLNQPQHF. V and J are TRBV21-1 and TRBJ1-5. TRBV21-1 is described as a pseudogene. This CDR3 comprises 16 residues.